This entry concerns a single T cell receptor beta chain. The target antigen is unknown. These data come from a study of cytomegalovirus exposure and HLA in healthy donors. This CDR3 spans 14 amino acids. Germline V CDR1 and CDR2: MNHNS, SASEGT. Trimming removed 1 base from V and 2 bases from J, with 9 bases in between. Study observations and caveats: A later analysis showed HLA-associated TCR beta chains outstripping equally common others in clonal expansion.

Donors in the study were healthy people who gave bone marrow. In the PCR, 60 Vbeta and 13 Jbeta primers were used. Sequencing used immunoSEQ multiplex PCR; TCRdb keeps in-frame clones, though not all of them. The profile shows approximately 100,000 clones, 74% of them singletons. The clonotype originates from a human donor in good health. The source material was PBMCs. The chain recombines TRBV6-1 with TRBJ2-7; a weak D match, TRBD1 (6 bases). CDR3 sequence: CASSEEGDTYEQYF. The CDR3 coding sequence is TGTGCCAGCAGTGAAGAAGGGGACACCTACGAGCAGTACTTC.